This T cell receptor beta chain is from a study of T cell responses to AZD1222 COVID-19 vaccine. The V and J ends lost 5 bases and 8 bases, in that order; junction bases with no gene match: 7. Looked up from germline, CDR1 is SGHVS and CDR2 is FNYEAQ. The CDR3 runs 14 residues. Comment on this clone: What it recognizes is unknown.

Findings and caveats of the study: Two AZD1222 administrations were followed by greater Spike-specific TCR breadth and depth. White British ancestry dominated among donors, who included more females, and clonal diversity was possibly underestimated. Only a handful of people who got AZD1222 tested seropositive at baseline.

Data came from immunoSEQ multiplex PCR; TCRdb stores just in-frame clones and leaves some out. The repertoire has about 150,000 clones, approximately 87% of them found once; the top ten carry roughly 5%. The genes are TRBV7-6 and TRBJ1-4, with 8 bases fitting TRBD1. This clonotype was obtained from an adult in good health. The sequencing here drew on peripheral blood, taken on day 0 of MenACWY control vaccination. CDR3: CASSLRGLGEKLFF. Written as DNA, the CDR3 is TGTGCCAGCAGCCTCAGGGGGCTCGGAGAAAAACTGTTTTTT.